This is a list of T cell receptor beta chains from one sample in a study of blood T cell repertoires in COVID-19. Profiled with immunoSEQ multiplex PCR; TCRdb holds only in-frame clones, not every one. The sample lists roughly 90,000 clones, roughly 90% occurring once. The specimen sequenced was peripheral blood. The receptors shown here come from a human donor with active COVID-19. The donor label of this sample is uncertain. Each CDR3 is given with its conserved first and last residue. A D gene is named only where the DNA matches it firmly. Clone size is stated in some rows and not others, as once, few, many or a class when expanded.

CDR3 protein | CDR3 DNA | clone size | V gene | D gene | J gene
CASSLQGTGPNTEAFF | TGTGCCAGCAGCTTGCAGGGAACAGGGCCGAACACTGAAGCTTTCTTT | NA | TRBV5-5 | NA | TRBJ1-1
CATSTRVSNQPQHF | TGTGCCACCAGCACCCGGGTTAGCAATCAGCCCCAGCATTTT | NA | TRBV15 | NA | TRBJ1-5
CASQGQGADTQYF | TGTGCCAGCCAGGGGCAAGGCGCAGATACGCAGTATTTT | NA | TRBV6-5 | NA | TRBJ2-3
CASRNRGGNTEAFF | TGTGCCAGCAGGAACAGGGGGGGGAACACTGAAGCTTTCTTT | NA | TRBV6-5 | TRBD1 | TRBJ1-1
CASRYGHDGTEAFF | TGTGCCAGCAGATACGGCCATGATGGCACTGAAGCTTTCTTT | NA | TRBV6-2/TRBV6-3 | NA | TRBJ1-1
CASSYSGTGGDGGYTF | TGTGCCAGCAGTTACTCTGGGACAGGGGGCGACGGGGGCTACACCTTC | once | TRBV6-2/TRBV6-3 | TRBD1 | TRBJ1-2
CASSVDQGRSEAFF | TGTGCCAGCAGCGTAGACCAGGGAAGATCTGAAGCTTTCTTT | once | TRBV9 | NA | TRBJ1-1
CSATSGQETQYF | TGCAGCGCCACTAGCGGACAAGAGACCCAGTACTTC | NA | TRBV29-1 | TRBD2 | TRBJ2-5
CAWSLYGVYGNTIYF | TGTGCCTGGAGTCTGTACGGGGTTTATGGAAACACCATATATTTT | NA | TRBV30 | NA | TRBJ1-3
CASSQDPADKNTEAFF | TGCGCCAGCAGCCAAGATCCCGCCGACAAGAACACTGAAGCTTTCTTT | NA | TRBV4-1 | NA | TRBJ1-1
CASSVLVTSNEQFF | TGTGCCAGCAGCGTATTAGTAACGAGCAATGAGCAGTTCTTC | once | TRBV7-3 | NA | TRBJ2-1
CATSETGTLDQEQYF | TGTGCCACCAGTGAAACCGGGACACTGGACCAGGAGCAGTACTTC | NA | TRBV24-1 | NA | TRBJ2-7
CASSLTANRGQGEQYF | TGCGCCAGCAGCCTGACGGCTAACAGGGGGCAAGGCGAGCAGTACTTC | once | TRBV4-1 | TRBD1 | TRBJ2-7
CATSIRGQGAFKNIQYF | TGTGCCACCAGCATACGGGGACAGGGGGCCTTCAAAAACATTCAGTACTTC | NA | TRBV15 | TRBD1 | TRBJ2-4
CASRVYRGNQPQHF | TGTGCCAGCAGAGTGTATAGGGGGAATCAGCCCCAGCATTTT | NA | TRBV2 | NA | TRBJ1-5
CASSLVDSFNEQFF | TGCGCCAGCAGCTTGGTCGACAGCTTCAATGAGCAGTTCTTC | NA | TRBV5-1 | NA | TRBJ2-1
CASSAVQNTEAFF | TGTGCCAGTAGTGCAGTTCAGAACACTGAAGCTTTCTTT | NA | TRBV19 | NA | TRBJ1-1
CASSTNSNQPQHF | TGTGCCAGCAGTACTAATAGCAATCAGCCCCAGCATTTT | NA | TRBV6-5 | NA | TRBJ1-5
CASSRDRGYEQYF | TGTGCCAGCTCACGGGACAGGGGCTACGAGCAGTACTTC | NA | TRBV2 | TRBD1 | TRBJ2-7
CASSTRQGASGNTIYF | TGTGCCAGCAGTACACGACAGGGGGCTAGTGGAAACACCATATATTTT | NA | TRBV27 | TRBD1 | TRBJ1-3
CASSQAGTGGFRDYGYTF | TGTGCCAGCAGCCAAGCCGGGACAGGGGGCTTTCGTGACTATGGCTACACCTTC | NA | TRBV3-1/TRBV3-2 | TRBD1 | TRBJ1-2
CASSSRLRAGVETQYF | TGTGCCAGCAGCTCACGCCTTCGGGCGGGGGTAGAGACCCAGTACTTC | NA | TRBV11-1 | TRBD2 | TRBJ2-5
CASSEPGAYEQYF | TGTGCCAGCAGTGAACCGGGAGCCTACGAGCAGTACTTC | NA | TRBV2 | NA | TRBJ2-7
CASSYSVQGVSNEQFF | TGTGCCAGCAGCTACAGCGTCCAGGGTGTTTCAAATGAGCAGTTCTTC | NA | TRBV7-8 | NA | TRBJ2-1
CASRMDRGYYGYTF | TGTGCCAGCAGAATGGACAGGGGGTACTATGGCTACACCTTC | NA | TRBV6-5 | TRBD1 | TRBJ1-2
CSLTGTGSYNEQFF | TGCAGCCTCACCGGGACAGGATCCTACAATGAGCAGTTCTTC | NA | TRBV29-1 | TRBD1 | TRBJ2-1